This T cell receptor beta chain was documented in a study of T cell changes during pregnancy in multiple sclerosis. The germline CDR1 and CDR2 sequences are LNHDA and SQIVND (reference sequence). Trimming removed 1 base at V and 8 bases at J, with 15 bases between. The CDR3 has 15 amino acids. Profiled with immunoSEQ multiplex PCR; TCRdb holds only in-frame clones, not every one. The data show approximately 130,000 clones, around 95% seen once. The chain is built from TRBV19 and TRBJ2-4, with a tentative D call TRBD1 (5 bases). The TCR comes from a female donor with multiple sclerosis, enrolled in a pregnancy study. Sequencing was performed on peripheral blood, taken after pregnancy. CDR3 amino acids: CASSIGAGFGDIQYF. The DNA of the CDR3 is TGTGCCAGTAGTATAGGAGCAGGGTTTGGGGACATTCAGTACTTC.